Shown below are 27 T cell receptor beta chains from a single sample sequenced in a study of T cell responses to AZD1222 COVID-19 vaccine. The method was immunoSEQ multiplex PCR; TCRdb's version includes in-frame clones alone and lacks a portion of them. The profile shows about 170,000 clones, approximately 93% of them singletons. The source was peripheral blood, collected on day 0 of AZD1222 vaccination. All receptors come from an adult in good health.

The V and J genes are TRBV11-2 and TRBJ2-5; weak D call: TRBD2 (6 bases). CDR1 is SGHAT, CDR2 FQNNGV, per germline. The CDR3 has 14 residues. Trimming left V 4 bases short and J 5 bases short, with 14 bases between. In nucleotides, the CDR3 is TGTGCCAGCAGCTCCCGGCGGGGTGAGGAGACCCAGTACTTC. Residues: CASSSRRGEETQYF. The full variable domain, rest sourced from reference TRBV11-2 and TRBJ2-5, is EAGVAQSPRYKIIEKRQSVAFWCNPISGHATLYWYQQILGQGPKLLIQFQNNGVVDDSQLPKDRFSAERLKGVDSTLKIQPAKLEDSAVYLCASSSRRGEETQYFGPGTRLLVL.

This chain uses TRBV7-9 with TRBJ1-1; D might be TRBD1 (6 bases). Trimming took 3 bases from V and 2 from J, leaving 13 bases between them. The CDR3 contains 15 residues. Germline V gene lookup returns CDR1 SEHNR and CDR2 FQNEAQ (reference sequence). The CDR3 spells CASSFSGTLNTEAFF. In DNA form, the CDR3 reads TGTGCCAGCAGCTTCTCCGGGACACTAAACACTGAAGCTTTCTTT.

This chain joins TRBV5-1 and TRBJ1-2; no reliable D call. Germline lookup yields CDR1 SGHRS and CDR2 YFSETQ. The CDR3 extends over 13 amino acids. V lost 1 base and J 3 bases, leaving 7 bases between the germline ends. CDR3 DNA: TGCGCCAGCAGCTTGATCGGGGACTATGGCTACACCTTC. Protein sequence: CASSLIGDYGYTF.

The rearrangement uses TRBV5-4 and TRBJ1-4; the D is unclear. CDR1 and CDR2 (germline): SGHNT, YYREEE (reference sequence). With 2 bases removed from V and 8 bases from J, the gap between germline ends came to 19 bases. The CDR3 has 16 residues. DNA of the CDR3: TGTGCCAGCAGCTTTGGGCCACGTAGGACTCGGGAAAAACTGTTTTTT. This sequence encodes CASSFGPRRTREKLFF.

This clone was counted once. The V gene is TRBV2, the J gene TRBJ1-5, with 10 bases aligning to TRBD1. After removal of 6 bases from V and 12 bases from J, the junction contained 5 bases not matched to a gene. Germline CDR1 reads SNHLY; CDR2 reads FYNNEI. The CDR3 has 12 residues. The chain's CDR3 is CASRGDRGSQHF. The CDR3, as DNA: TGTGCCAGCAGAGGGGACAGGGGCAGCCAGCATTTT.

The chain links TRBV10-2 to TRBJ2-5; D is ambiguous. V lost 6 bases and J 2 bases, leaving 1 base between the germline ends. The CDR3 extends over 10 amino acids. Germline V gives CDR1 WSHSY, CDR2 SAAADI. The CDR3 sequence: CASRQETQYF. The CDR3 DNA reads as TGCGCCAGCAGGCAAGAGACCCAGTACTTC.

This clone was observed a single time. Here the CDR3 reads CSVEAREYGYTF. For the CDR3, the DNA is TGCAGCGTTGAAGCTCGGGAATATGGCTACACCTTC. The chain recombines TRBV29-1 with TRBJ1-2, with D unclear. V lost 1 base and J 5 bases, leaving 8 bases between the germline ends. CDR1 is SQVTM and CDR2 is ANQGSEA in the germline V gene. The CDR3 totals 12 residues.

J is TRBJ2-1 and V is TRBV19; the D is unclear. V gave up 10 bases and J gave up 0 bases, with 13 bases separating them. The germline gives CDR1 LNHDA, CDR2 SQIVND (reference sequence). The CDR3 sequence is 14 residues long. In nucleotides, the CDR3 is TGTGCCACAAAGATATTGAGCTCCTACAATGAGCAGTTCTTC. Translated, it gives CATKILSSYNEQFF.

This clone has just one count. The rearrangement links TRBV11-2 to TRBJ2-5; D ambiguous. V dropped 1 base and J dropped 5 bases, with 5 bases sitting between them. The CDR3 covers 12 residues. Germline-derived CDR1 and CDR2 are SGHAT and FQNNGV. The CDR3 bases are TGTGCCAGCAGCTTAGTTGGGGAGACCCAGTACTTC. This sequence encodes CASSLVGETQYF.

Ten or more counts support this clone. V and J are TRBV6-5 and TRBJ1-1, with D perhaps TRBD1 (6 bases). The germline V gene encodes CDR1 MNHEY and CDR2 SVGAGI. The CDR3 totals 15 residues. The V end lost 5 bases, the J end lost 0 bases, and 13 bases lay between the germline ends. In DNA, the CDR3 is TGTGCCAGCAGTCAATACGGGACATTGAACACTGAAGCTTTCTTT. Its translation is CASSQYGTLNTEAFF.

CDR3 coding DNA: TGTGCCACCAGCAGAGGATCAGGGGTATTATCTGGAAACACCATATATTTT. As protein: CATSRGSGVLSGNTIYF. The chain uses TRBV15 and TRBJ1-3; D possibly corresponds to TRBD1 (6 bases). V lost 1 base and J 1 base, leaving 14 bases between the germline ends. The germline V gene has CDR1 LNHNV and CDR2 YYDKDF (reference sequence). The length of the CDR3 is 17 residues. The entire variable domain, with the rest obtained from reference TRBV15 and TRBJ1-3, is as follows: DAMVIQNPRYQVTQFGKPVTLSCSQTLNHNVMYWYQQKSSQAPKLLFHYYDKDFNNEADTPDNFQSRRPNTSFCFLDIRSPGLGDTAMYLCATSRGSGVLSGNTIYFGEGSWLTVV.

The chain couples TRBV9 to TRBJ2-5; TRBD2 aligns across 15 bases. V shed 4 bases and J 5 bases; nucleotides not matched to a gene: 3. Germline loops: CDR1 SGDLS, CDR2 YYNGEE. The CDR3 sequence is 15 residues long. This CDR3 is CASSPGTSGRETQYF. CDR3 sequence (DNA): TGTGCCAGCAGCCCAGGGACTAGCGGGAGGGAGACCCAGTACTTC.

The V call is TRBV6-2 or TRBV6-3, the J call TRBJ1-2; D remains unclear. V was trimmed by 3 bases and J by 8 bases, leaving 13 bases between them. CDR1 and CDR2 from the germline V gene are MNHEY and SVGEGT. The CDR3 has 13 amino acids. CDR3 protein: CASSYVGTQGYTF. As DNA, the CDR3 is TGTGCCAGCAGTTATGTGGGAACTCAAGGCTACACCTTC.

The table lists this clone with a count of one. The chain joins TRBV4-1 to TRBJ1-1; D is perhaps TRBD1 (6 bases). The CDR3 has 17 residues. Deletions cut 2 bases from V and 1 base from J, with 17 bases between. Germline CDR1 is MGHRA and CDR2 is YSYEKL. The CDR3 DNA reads TGCGCCAGCAGCCAAAGGGGGGGGAACAGGAGGAACACTGAAGCTTTCTTT. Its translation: CASSQRGGNRRNTEAFF.

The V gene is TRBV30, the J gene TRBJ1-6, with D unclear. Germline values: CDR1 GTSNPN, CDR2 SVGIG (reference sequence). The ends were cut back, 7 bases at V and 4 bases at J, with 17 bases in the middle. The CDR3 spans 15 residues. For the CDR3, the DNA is TGTGCCTCTAATACAGACCGATTATATAATTCACCCCTCCACTTT. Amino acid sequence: CASNTDRLYNSPLHF.

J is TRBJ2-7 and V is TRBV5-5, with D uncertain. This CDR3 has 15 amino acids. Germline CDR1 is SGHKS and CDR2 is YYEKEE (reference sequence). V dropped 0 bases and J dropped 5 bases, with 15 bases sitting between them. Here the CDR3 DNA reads TGTGCCAGCAGCTTGGTGCACAATTTCCTTGACGAGCAGTACTTC. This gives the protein CASSLVHNFLDEQYF. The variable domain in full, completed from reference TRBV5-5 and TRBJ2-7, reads DAGVTQSPTHLIKTRGQQVTLRCSPISGHKSVSWYQQVLGQGPQFIFQYYEKEERGRGNFPDRFSARQFPNYSSELNVNALLLGDSALYLCASSLVHNFLDEQYFGPGTRLTVT.

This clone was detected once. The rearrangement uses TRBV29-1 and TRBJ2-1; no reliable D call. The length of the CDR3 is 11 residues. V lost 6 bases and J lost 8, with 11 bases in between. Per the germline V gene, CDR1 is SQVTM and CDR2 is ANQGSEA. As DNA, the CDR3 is TGCAGCGTCAGGTGGTTCGATGAGCAGTTCTTC. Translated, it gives CSVRWFDEQFF.

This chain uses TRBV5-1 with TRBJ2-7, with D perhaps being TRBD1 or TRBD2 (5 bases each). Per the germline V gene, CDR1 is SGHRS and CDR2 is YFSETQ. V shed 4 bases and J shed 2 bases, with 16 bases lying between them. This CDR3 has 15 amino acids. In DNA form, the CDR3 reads TGCGCCAGCAGCCGGGGTGGGGACCGAGCCTACGAGCAGTACTTC. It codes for CASSRGGDRAYEQYF.

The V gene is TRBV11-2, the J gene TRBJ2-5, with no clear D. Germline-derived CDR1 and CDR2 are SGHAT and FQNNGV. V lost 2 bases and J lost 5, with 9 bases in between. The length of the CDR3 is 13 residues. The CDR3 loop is CASSLIGWETQYF. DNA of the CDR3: TGTGCCAGCAGCTTAATAGGATGGGAGACCCAGTACTTC. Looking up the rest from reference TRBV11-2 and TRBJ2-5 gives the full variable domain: EAGVAQSPRYKIIEKRQSVAFWCNPISGHATLYWYQQILGQGPKLLIQFQNNGVVDDSQLPKDRFSAERLKGVDSTLKIQPAKLEDSAVYLCASSLIGWETQYFGPGTRLLVL.

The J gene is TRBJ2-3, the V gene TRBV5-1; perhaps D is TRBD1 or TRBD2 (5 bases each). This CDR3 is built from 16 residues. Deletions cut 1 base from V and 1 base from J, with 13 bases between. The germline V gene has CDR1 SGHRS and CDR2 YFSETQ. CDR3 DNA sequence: TGCGCCAGCAGCTTGTTGGGGGAGCGTGGCACAGATACGCAGTATTTT. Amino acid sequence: CASSLLGERGTDTQYF.

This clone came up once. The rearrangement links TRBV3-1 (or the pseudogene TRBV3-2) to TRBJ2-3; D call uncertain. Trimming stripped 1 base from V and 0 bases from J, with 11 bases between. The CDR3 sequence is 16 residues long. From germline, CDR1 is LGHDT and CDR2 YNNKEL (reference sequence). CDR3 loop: CASSQAATQSTDTQYF. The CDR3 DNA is TGTGCCAGCAGCCAAGCGGCTACCCAAAGCACAGATACGCAGTATTTT.

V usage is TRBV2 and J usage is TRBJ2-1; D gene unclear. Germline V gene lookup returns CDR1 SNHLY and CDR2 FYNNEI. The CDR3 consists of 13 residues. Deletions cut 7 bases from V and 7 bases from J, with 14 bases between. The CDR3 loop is CASNQIYWNEQFF. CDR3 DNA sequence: TGTGCCAGCAACCAGATCTACTGGAATGAGCAGTTCTTC.

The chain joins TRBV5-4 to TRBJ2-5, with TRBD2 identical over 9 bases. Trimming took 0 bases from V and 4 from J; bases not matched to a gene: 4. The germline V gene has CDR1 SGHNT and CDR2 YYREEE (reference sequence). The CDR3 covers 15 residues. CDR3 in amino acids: CASSLAAGGGETQYF. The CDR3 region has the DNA TGTGCCAGCAGCTTGGCAGCGGGAGGCGGAGAGACCCAGTACTTC.

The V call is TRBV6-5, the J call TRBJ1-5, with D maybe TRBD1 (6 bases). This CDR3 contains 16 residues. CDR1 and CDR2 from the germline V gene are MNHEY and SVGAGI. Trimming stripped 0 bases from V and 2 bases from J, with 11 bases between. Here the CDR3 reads CASSYSGSGGNQPQHF. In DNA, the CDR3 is TGTGCCAGCAGTTACTCTGGGTCAGGGGGCAATCAGCCCCAGCATTTT.

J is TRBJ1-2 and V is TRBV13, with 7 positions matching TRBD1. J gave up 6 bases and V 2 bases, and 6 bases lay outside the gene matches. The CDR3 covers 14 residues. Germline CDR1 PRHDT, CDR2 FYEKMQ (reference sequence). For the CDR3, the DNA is TGTGCCAGCAGCTTAAAAGGGGGCCTCCATGGCTACACCTTC. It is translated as CASSLKGGLHGYTF.

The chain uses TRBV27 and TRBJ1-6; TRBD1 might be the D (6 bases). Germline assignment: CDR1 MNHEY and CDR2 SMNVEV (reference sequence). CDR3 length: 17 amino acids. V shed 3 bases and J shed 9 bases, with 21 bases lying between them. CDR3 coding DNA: TGTGCCAGCAGTTTCTGGGGGACGGGGGGCCTTGGTTCACCCCTCCACTTT. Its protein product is CASSFWGTGGLGSPLHF.

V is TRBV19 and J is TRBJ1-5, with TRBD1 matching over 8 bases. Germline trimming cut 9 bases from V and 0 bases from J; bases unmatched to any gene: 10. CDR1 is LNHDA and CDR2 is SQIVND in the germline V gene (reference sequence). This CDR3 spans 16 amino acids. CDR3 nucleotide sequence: TGTGCCAGCTTGGCGGCAGGGGGCTATAGCAATCAGCCCCAGCATTTT. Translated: CASLAAGGYSNQPQHF.